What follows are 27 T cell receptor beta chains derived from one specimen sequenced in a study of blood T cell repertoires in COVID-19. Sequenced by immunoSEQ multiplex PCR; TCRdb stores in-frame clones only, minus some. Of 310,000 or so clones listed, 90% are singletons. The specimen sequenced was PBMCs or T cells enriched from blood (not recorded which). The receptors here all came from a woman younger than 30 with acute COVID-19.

The DNA of the CDR3 is TGTGCCAGCAGCGCCTCACAGGGCGCTGGAAACACCATATATTTT. It codes for CASSASQGAGNTIYF. The chain has TRBV9 and TRBJ1-3, with D perhaps matching TRBD1 (6 bases). Trimming left V 3 bases short and J 2 bases short, with 12 bases between. From germline, CDR1 is SGDLS and CDR2 YYNGEE. The CDR3 is made up of 15 amino acids. The full variable domain, with the rest looked up from reference TRBV9 and TRBJ1-3, is DSGVTQTPKHLITATGQRVTLRCSPRSGDLSVYWYQQSLDQGLQFLIQYYNGEERAKGNILERFSAQQFPDLHSELNLSSLELGDSALYFCASSASQGAGNTIYFGEGSWLTVV.

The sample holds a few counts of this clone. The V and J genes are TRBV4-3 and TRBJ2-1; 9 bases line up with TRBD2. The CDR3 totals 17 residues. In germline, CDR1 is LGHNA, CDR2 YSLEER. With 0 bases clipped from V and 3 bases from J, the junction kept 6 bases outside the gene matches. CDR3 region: CASSQDPSGILYNEQFF. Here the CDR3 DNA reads TGCGCCAGCAGCCAAGATCCTAGCGGGATCCTCTACAATGAGCAGTTCTTC.

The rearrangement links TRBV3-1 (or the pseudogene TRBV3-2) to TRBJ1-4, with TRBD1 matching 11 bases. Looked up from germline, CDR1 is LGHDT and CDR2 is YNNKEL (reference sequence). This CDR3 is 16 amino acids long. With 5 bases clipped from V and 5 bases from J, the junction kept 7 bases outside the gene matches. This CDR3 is CASSGWTGGENEKLFF. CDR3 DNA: TGTGCCAGCAGCGGATGGACAGGGGGCGAAAATGAAAAACTGTTTTTT.

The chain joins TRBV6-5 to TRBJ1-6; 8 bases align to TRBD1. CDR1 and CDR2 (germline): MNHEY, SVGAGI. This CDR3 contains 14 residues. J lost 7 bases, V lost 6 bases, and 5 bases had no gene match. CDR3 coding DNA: TGTGCCAGCAGCCGGGACAGGTCAAATTCACCCCTCCACTTT. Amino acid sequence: CASSRDRSNSPLHF.

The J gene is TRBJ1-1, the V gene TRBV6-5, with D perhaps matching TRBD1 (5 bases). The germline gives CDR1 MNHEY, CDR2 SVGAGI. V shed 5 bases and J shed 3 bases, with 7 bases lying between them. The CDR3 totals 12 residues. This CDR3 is CASSPGYTEAFF. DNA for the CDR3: TGTGCCAGCAGTCCAGGGTACACTGAAGCTTTCTTT.

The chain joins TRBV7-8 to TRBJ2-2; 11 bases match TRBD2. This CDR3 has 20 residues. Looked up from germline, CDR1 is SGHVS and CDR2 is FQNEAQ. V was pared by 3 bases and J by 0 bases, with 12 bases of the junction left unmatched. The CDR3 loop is CASSFPGTSGGGPNTGELFF. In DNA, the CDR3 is TGTGCCAGCAGCTTCCCCGGGACTAGCGGAGGGGGGCCGAACACCGGGGAGCTGTTTTTT.

CDR3 nucleotide sequence: TGTGCCAGCAGCCTCACAGGGCAGCAGGGGACCCAGTACTTC. Its translation is CASSLTGQQGTQYF. This sequence joins TRBV5-4 and TRBJ2-5; tentatively, D is TRBD1 (6 bases). Germline values: CDR1 SGHNT, CDR2 YYREEE (reference sequence). This CDR3 is 14 amino acids long. Trimming took off 4 bases at V and 7 bases at J, with 17 bases between the two ends. The full variable domain, rest sourced from reference TRBV5-4 and TRBJ2-5, is ETGVTQSPTHLIKTRGQQVTLRCSSQSGHNTVSWYQQALGQGPQFIFQYYREEENGRGNFPPRFSGLQFPNYSSELNVNALELDDSALYLCASSLTGQQGTQYFGPGTRLLVL.

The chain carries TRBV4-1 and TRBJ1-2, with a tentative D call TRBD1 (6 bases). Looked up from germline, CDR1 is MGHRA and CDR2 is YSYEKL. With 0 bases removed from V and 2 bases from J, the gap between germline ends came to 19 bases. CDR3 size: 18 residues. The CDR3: CASSQDGFSDRYNYGYTF. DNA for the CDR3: TGCGCCAGCAGCCAAGATGGGTTTTCGGACAGATACAACTATGGCTACACCTTC.

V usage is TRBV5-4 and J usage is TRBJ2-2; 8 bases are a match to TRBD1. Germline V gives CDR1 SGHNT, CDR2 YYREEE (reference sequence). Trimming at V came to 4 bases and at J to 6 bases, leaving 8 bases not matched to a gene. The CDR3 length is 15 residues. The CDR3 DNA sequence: TGTGCCAGCAGCATAAGGACAGGGACGGCCGGGGAGCTGTTTTTT. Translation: CASSIRTGTAGELFF.

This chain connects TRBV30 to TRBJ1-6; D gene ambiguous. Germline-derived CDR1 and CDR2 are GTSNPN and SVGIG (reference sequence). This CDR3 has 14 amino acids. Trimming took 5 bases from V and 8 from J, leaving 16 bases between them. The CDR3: CAWRSDSGYSPLHF. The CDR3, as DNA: TGTGCCTGGCGATCGGACTCGGGATATTCACCCCTCCACTTT.

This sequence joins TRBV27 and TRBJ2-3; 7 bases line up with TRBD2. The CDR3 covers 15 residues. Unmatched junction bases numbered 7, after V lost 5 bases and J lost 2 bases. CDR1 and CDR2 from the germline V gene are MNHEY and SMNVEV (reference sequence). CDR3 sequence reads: CASSPAGGDTDTQYF. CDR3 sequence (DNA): TGTGCCAGCAGTCCAGCTGGGGGGGACACAGATACGCAGTATTTT.

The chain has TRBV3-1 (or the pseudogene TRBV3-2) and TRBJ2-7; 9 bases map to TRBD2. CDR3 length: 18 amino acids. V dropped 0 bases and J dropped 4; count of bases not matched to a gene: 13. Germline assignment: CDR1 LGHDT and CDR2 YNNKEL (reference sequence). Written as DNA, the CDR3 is TGTGCCAGCAGCCAAGAAGATCTGAAAGCGGGAGGACGGTACGAGCAGTACTTC. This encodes CASSQEDLKAGGRYEQYF.

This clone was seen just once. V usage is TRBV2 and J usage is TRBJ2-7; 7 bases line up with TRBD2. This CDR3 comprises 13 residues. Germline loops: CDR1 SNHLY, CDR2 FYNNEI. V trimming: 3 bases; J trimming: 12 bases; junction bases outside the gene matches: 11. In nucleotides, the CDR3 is TGTGCCAGCAGTGAGGTAACTAGCGCCGGTCCGTACTTC. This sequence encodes CASSEVTSAGPYF.

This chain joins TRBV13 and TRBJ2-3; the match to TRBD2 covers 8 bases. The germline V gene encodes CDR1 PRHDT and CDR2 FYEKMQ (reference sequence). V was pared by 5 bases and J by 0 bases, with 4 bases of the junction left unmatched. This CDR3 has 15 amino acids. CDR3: CASSQRETSTDTQYF. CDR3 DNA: TGTGCCAGCAGCCAGCGGGAGACGAGCACAGATACGCAGTATTTT.

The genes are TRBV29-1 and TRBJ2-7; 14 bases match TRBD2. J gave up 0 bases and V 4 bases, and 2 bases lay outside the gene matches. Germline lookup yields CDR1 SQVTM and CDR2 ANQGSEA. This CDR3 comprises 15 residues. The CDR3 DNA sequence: TGCAGCGTTGGGACTAGCGGGAGGAGCTCCTACGAGCAGTACTTC. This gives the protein CSVGTSGRSSYEQYF.

DNA for the CDR3: TGTGCCAGCAGCTTGAATAGCGGAAATTACAATGAGCAGTTCTTC. This encodes CASSLNSGNYNEQFF. The chain carries TRBV7-9 and TRBJ2-1; a possible D gene is TRBD2 (6 bases). The CDR3 totals 15 residues. CDR1 is SEHNR and CDR2 is FQNEAQ in the germline V gene (reference sequence). Trimming stripped 3 bases from V and 4 bases from J, with 13 bases between.

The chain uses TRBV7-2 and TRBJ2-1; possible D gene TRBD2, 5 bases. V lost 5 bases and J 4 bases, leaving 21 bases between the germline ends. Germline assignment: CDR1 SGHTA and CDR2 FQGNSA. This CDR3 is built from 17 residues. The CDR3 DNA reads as TGTGCCAGCAGCAAAGGACTGACGGCCGTAACGTACAATGAGCAGTTCTTC. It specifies CASSKGLTAVTYNEQFF.

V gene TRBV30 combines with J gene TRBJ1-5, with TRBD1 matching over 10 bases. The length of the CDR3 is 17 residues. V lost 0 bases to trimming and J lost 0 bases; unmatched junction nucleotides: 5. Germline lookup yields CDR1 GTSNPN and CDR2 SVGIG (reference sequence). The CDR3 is CAWSVGTGALSNQPQHF. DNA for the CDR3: TGTGCCTGGAGTGTCGGGACAGGGGCCCTTAGCAATCAGCCCCAGCATTTT.

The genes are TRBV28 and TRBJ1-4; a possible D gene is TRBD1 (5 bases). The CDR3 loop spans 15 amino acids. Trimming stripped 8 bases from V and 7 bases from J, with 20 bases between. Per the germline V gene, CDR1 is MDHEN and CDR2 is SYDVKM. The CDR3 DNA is TGTGCCAGCGTCCAGGGATATAAGATTATTGAAAAACTGTTTTTT. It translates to CASVQGYKIIEKLFF.

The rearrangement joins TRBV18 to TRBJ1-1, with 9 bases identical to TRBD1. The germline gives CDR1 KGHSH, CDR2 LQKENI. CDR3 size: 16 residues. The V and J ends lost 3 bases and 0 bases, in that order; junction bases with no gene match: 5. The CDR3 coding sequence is TGTGCCAGCTCACCGGGACAGGGAAGGATGAACACTGAAGCTTTCTTT. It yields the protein CASSPGQGRMNTEAFF.

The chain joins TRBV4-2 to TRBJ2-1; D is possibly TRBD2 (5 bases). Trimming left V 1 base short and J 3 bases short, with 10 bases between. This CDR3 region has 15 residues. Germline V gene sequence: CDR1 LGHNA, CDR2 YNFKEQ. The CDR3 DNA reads TGTGCCAGCAGCCAAGGAGGGCGAGGCTACAATGAGCAGTTCTTC. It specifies CASSQGGRGYNEQFF.

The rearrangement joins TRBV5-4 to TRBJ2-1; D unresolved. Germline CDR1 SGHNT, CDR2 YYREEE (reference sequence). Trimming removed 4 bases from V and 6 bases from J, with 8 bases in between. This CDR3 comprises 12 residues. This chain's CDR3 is CASSLGGNEQFF. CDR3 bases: TGTGCCAGCAGCCTCGGCGGCAATGAGCAGTTCTTC.

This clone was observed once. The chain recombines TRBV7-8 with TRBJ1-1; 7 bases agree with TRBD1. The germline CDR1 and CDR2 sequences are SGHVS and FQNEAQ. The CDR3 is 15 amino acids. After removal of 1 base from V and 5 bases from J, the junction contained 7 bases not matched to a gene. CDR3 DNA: TGTGCCAGCAGCTTAGAGAGGGGGCGGGAAACTGAAGCTTTCTTT. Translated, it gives CASSLERGRETEAFF.

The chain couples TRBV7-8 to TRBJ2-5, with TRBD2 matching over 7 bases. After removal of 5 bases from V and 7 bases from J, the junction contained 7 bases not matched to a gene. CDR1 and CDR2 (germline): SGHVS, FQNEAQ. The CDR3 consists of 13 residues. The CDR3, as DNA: TGTGCCAGCAGCCGCGGACTAGATGGGACCCAGTACTTC. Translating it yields CASSRGLDGTQYF.

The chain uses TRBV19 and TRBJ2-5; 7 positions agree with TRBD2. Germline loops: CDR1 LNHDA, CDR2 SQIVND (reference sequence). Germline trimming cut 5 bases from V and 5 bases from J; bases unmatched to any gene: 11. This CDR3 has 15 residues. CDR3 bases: TGTGCCAGTAGTTTTTCCGGGAGGCATTGGGAGACCCAGTACTTC. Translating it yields CASSFSGRHWETQYF.

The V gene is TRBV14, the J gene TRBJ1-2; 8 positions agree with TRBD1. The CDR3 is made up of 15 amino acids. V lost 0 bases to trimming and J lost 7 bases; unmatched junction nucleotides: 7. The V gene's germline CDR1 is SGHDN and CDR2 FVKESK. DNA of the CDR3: TGTGCCAGCAGCCAAGACGGACAGGGAATCCGTGGCTACACCTTC. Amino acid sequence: CASSQDGQGIRGYTF.

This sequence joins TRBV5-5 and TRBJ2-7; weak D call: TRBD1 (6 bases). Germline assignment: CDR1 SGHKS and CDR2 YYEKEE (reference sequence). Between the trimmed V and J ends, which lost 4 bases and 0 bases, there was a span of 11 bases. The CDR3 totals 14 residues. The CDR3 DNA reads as TGTGCCAGCAGCCCCACAGGGAACTCCTACGAGCAGTACTTC. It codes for CASSPTGNSYEQYF.